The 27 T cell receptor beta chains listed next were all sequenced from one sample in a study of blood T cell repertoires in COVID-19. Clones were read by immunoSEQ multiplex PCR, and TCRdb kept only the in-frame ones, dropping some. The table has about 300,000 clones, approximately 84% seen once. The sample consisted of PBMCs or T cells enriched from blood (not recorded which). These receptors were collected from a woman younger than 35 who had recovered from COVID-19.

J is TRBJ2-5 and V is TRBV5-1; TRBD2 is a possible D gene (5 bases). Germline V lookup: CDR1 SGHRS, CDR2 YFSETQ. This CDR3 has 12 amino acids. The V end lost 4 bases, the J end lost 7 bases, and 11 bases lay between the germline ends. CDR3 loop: CASSVQSGTQYF. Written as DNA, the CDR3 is TGCGCCAGCAGCGTCCAGAGCGGGACCCAGTACTTC.

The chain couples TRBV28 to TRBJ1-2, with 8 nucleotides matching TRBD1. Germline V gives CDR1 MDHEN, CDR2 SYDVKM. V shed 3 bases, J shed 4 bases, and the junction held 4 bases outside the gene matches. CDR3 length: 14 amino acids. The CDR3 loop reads CASSFQGASYGYTF. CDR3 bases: TGTGCCAGCAGTTTCCAGGGGGCGAGCTATGGCTACACCTTC.

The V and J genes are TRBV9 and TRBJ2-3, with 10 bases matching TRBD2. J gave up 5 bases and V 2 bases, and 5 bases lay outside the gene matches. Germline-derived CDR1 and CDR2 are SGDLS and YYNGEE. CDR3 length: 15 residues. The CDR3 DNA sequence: TGTGCCAGCAGCGTTGGACTAGCGGACGAAGATACGCAGTATTTT. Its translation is CASSVGLADEDTQYF.

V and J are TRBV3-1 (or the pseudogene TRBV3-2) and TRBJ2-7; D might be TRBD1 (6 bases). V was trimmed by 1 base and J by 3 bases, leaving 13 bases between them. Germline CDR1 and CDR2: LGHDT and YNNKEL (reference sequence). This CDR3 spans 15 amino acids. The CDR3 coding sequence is TGTGCCAGCAGCCAAGGACCGGACAGCGTCTACGAGCAGTACTTC. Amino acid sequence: CASSQGPDSVYEQYF.

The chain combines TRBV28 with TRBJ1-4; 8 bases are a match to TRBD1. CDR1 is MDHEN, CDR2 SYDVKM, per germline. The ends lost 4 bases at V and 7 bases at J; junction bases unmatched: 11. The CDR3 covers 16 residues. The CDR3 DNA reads TGTGCCAGCAGTTCGACCGGACAGGGTGTAAGTGAAAAACTGTTTTTT. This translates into CASSSTGQGVSEKLFF. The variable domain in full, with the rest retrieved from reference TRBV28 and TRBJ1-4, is DVKVTQSSRYLVKRTGEKVFLECVQDMDHENMFWYRQDPGLGLRLIYFSYDVKMKEKGDIPEGYSVSREKKERFSLILESASTNQTSMYLCASSSTGQGVSEKLFFGSGTQLSVL.

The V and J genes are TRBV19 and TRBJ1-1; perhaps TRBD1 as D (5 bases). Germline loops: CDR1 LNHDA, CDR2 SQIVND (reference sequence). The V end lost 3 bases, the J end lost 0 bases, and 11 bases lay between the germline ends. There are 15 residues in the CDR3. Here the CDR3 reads CASSMGNRMNTEAFF. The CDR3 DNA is TGTGCCAGTAGTATGGGCAACAGGATGAACACTGAAGCTTTCTTT.

In nucleotides, the CDR3 is TGCGCCAGCAGCTCCTGGACTAGCGGGGTGTGGGAGCAGTACTTC. This translates into CASSSWTSGVWEQYF. The J gene is TRBJ2-7, the V gene TRBV5-1; 12 bases fit TRBD2. Germline-derived CDR1 and CDR2 are SGHRS and YFSETQ. The CDR3 contains 15 residues. J was trimmed by 7 bases and V by 3 bases; bases with no gene match: 8.

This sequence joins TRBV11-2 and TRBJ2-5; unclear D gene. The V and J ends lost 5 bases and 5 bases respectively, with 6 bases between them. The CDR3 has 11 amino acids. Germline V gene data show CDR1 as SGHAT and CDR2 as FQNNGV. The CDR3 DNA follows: TGTGCCAGCAGCATCATGGAGACCCAGTACTTC. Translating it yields CASSIMETQYF.

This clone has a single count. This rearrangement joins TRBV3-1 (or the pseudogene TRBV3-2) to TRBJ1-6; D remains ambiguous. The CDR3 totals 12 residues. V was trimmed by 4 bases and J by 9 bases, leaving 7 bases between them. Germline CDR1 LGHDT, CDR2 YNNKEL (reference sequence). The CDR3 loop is CASSLTGSPLHF. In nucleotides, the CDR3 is TGTGCCAGCAGCCTCACGGGTTCACCCCTCCACTTT.

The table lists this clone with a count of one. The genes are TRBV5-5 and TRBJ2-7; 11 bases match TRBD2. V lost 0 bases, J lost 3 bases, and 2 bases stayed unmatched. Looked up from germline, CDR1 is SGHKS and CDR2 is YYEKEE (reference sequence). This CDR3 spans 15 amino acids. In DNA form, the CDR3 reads TGTGCCAGCAGCTTGGGACTAGCGGGGCTCTACGAGCAGTACTTC. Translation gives CASSLGLAGLYEQYF.

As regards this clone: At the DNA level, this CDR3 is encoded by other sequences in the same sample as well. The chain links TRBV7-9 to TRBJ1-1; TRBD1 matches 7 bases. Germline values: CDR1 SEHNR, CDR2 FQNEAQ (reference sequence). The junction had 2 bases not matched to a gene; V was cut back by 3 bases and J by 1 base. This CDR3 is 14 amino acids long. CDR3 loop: CASSLAGGNTEAFF. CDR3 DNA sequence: TGTGCCAGCAGCTTGGCAGGGGGGAACACTGAAGCTTTCTTT.

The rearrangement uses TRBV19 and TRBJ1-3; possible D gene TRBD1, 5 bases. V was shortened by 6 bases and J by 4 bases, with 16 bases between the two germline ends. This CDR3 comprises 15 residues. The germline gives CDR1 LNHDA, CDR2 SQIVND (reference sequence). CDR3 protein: CASSRREGYGNTIYF. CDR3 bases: TGTGCCAGTAGCCGCCGGGAGGGGTACGGAAACACCATATATTTT.

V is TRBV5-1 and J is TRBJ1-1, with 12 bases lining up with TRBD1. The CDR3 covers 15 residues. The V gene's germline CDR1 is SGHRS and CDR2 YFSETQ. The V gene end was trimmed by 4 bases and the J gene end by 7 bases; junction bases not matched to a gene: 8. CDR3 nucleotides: TGCGCCAGCAGCCCCAGGGGACAGGGGGCTGATGAAGCTTTCTTT. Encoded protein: CASSPRGQGADEAFF. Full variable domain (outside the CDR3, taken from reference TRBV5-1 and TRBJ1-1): KAGVTQTPRYLIKTRGQQVTLSCSPISGHRSVSWYQQTPGQGLQFLFEYFSETQRNKGNFPGRFSGRQFSNSRSEMNVSTLELGDSALYLCASSPRGQGADEAFFGQGTRLTVV.

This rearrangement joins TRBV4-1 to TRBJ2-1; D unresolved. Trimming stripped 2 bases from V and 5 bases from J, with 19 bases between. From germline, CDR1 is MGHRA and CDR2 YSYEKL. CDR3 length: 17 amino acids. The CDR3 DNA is TGCGCCAGCAGCCAACACATCCTCGCGGCTACTAACAATGAGCAGTTCTTC. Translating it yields CASSQHILAATNNEQFF.

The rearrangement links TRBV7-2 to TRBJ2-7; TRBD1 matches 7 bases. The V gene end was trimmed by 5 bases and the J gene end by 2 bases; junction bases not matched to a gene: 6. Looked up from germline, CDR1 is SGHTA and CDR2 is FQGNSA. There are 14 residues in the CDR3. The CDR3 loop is CASSLWDRAYEQYF. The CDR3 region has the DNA TGTGCCAGCAGCCTCTGGGACAGAGCCTACGAGCAGTACTTC.

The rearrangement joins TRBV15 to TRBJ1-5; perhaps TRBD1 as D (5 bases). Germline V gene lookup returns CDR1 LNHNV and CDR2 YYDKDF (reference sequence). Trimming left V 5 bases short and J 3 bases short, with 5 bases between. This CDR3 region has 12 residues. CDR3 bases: TGTGCCACCAGCGGGGCCAATCAGCCCCAGCATTTT. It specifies CATSGANQPQHF.

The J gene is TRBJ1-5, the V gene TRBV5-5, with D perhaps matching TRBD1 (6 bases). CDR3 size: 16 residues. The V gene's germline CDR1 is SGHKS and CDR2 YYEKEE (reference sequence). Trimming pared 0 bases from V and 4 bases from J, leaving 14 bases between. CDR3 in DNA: TGTGCCAGCAGCTTGGCACAGGGCCTAAATAATCAGCCCCAGCATTTT. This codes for CASSLAQGLNNQPQHF.

DNA for the CDR3: TGTGCCATAAGGGGGACGGACCCTCCTTATGGCTACACCTTC. It translates to CAIRGTDPPYGYTF. The V and J genes are TRBV10-3 and TRBJ1-2; TRBD1 might be the D (6 bases). V dropped 9 bases and J dropped 5 bases, with 19 bases sitting between them. The CDR3 is made up of 14 amino acids. CDR1 is ENHRY, CDR2 SYGVKD, per germline.

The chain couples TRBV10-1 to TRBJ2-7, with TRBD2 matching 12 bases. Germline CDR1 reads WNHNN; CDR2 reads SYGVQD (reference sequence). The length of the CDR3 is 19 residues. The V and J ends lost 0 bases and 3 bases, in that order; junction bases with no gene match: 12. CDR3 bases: TGCGCCAGCAGTGAGTCGATCGGCCTAGCGGGAGGGAGCCTCTACGAGCAGTACTTC. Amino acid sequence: CASSESIGLAGGSLYEQYF.

The CDR3 region is CASSSGTGTTEAFF. The CDR3 DNA reads as TGTGCCAGCAGCTCCGGGACAGGGACCACTGAAGCTTTCTTT. This chain joins TRBV6-5 and TRBJ1-1; 9 bases fit TRBD1. Germline CDR1 reads MNHEY; CDR2 reads SVGAGI. Unmatched junction bases numbered 6, after V lost 6 bases and J lost 4 bases. This CDR3 comprises 14 residues.

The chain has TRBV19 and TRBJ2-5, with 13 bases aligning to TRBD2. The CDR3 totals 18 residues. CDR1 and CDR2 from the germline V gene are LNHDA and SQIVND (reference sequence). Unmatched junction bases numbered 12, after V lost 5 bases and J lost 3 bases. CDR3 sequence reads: CASSFSGLAGALKETQYF. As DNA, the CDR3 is TGTGCCAGTAGTTTTTCCGGACTAGCGGGGGCGTTAAAAGAGACCCAGTACTTC.

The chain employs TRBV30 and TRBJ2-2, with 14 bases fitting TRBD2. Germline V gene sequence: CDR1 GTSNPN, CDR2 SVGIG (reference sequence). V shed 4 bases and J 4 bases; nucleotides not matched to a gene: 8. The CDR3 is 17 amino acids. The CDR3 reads CAWTKGTSGGLTGELFF. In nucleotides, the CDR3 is TGTGCCTGGACAAAAGGGACTAGCGGGGGACTCACCGGGGAGCTGTTTTTT.

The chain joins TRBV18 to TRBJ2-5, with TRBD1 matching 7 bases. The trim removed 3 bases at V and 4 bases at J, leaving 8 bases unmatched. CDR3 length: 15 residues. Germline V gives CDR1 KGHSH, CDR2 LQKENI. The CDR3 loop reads CASSPQGVEGETQYF. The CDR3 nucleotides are TGTGCCAGCTCACCCCAGGGGGTCGAGGGAGAGACCCAGTACTTC.

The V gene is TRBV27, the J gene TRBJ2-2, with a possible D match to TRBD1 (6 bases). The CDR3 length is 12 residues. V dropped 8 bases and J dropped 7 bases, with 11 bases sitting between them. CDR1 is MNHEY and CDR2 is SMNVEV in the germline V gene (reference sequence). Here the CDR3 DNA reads TGTGCCAGCGGCCTAGGGGGCGGGGAGCTGTTTTTT. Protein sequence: CASGLGGGELFF.

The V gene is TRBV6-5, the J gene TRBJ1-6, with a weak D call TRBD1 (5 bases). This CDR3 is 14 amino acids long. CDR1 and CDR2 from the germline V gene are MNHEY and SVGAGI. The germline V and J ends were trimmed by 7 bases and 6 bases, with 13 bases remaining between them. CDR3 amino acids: CASTILRGNSPLHF. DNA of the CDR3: TGTGCCAGCACGATACTTAGGGGTAATTCACCCCTCCACTTT.

The chain's CDR3 is CASSDPGNVGDYGYTF. The DNA for the CDR3 is TGCGCCAGCAGCGACCCAGGGAATGTTGGGGACTATGGCTACACCTTC. The chain uses TRBV5-1 and TRBJ1-2; TRBD1 is a possible D gene (5 bases). The CDR3 has 16 residues. Germline CDR1 and CDR2: SGHRS and YFSETQ. Trimming removed 4 bases from V and 3 bases from J, with 19 bases in between.

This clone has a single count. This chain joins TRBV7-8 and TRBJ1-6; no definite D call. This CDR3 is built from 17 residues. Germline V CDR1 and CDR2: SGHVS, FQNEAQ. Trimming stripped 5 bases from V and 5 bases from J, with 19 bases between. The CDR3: CASSLRPFSGNNSPLHF. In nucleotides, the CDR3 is TGTGCCAGCAGCCTTAGACCATTCAGCGGGAATAATTCACCCCTCCACTTT. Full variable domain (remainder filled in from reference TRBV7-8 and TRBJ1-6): GAGVSQSPRYKVAKRGQDVALRCDPISGHVSLFWYQQALGQGPEFLTYFQNEAQLDKSGLPSDRFFAERPEGSVSTLKIQRTQQEDSAVYLCASSLRPFSGNNSPLHFGNGTRLTVT.